These 18 T cell receptor beta chains were all obtained from the same sample, sequenced in a study of cytomegalovirus exposure and HLA in healthy donors. Primers for the PCR totalled 60 Vbeta and 13 Jbeta. Sequenced by immunoSEQ multiplex PCR; TCRdb stores in-frame clones only, minus some. The sample yields about 130,000 clones, approximately 79% seen once. What was sequenced was PBMCs. These receptors all stem from a man aged 35-49 years in good health and CMV-seropositive.

The gene calls are TRBV5-4 and TRBJ1-2, with D possibly being TRBD1 (5 bases). V was clipped by 1 base and J by 4 bases, with 8 bases between them. CDR1 SGHNT and CDR2 YYREEE come from the germline V gene (reference sequence). The CDR3 totals 13 residues. CDR3 sequence (DNA): TGTGCCAGCAGCTTGACAGGCCTCTATGGCTACACCTTC. Translation gives CASSLTGLYGYTF.

The gene calls are TRBV11-2 and TRBJ1-5; TRBD1 matches 9 bases. Unmatched junction bases numbered 0, after V lost 4 bases and J lost 5 bases. CDR1 is SGHAT and CDR2 is FQNNGV in the germline V gene. The CDR3 has 13 amino acids. CDR3 in amino acids: CASSWTGDQPQHF. CDR3 nucleotide sequence: TGTGCCAGCAGCTGGACAGGGGATCAGCCCCAGCATTTT.

J is TRBJ2-7 and V is TRBV29-1; 10 bases are shared with TRBD2. Trimming removed 0 bases from V and 2 bases from J; junction bases left unmatched: 10. Per the germline V gene, CDR1 is SQVTM and CDR2 is ANQGSEA. There are 17 residues in the CDR3. The chain's CDR3 is CSVEEWGLLAGAYEQYF. Written as DNA, the CDR3 is TGCAGCGTTGAAGAATGGGGGTTGCTAGCGGGGGCCTACGAGCAGTACTTC.

The gene calls are TRBV6-5 and TRBJ1-4; D remains ambiguous. Germline values: CDR1 MNHEY, CDR2 SVGAGI. The CDR3 is 13 amino acids. V was cut by 10 bases and J by 6 bases, with 15 bases left in between. This chain's CDR3 is CATSREPYEKLFF. The CDR3 DNA reads TGTGCCACCTCGAGGGAGCCATATGAAAAACTGTTTTTT.

This chain connects TRBV30 to TRBJ2-7; 7 positions agree with TRBD1. V trimming: 1 base; J trimming: 3 bases; junction bases outside the gene matches: 6. Germline V gene data show CDR1 as GTSNPN and CDR2 as SVGIG (reference sequence). The CDR3 sequence is 14 residues long. The CDR3 loop is CAWSAPGQNYEQYF. As DNA, the CDR3 is TGTGCCTGGAGTGCTCCGGGACAGAACTACGAGCAGTACTTC.

The chain is built from TRBV5-1 and TRBJ2-1, with TRBD1 matching 10 bases. CDR1 and CDR2 from the germline V gene are SGHRS and YFSETQ. The V gene end was trimmed by 1 base and the J gene end by 10 bases; junction bases not matched to a gene: 5. This CDR3 is built from 14 residues. This CDR3 reads CASSLSGTGDEQFF. The CDR3 DNA reads as TGCGCCAGCAGCTTGTCCGGGACAGGGGACGAGCAGTTCTTC.

This chain uses TRBV6-1 with TRBJ1-1; no clear D gene. V was clipped by 5 bases and J by 1 base, with 11 bases between them. Germline CDR1 MNHNS, CDR2 SASEGT. The CDR3 is 14 residues long. CDR3 sequence reads: CASSLNGENTEAFF. Written as DNA, the CDR3 is TGTGCCAGCAGTTTGAACGGAGAGAACACTGAAGCTTTCTTT.

The chain recombines TRBV25-1 with TRBJ2-2, with 8 bases lining up with TRBD2. Germline V gives CDR1 MGHDK, CDR2 SYGVNS. The CDR3 length is 16 residues. V lost 5 bases, J lost 7 bases, and 12 bases stayed unmatched. The CDR3 here is CASSTQREQNFGELFF. The CDR3 nucleotides read TGTGCCAGCAGTACTCAGCGGGAGCAGAATTTCGGGGAGCTGTTTTTT. Supplemented by reference TRBV25-1 and TRBJ2-2, the full variable domain reads EADIYQTPRYLVIGTGKKITLECSQTMGHDKMYWYQQDPGMELHLIHYSYGVNSTEKGDLSSESTVSRIRTEHFPLTLESARPSHTSQYLCASSTQREQNFGELFFGEGSRLTVL.

Notes on this clone: At the DNA level, this CDR3 is encoded by other sequences in the same sample as well. This chain connects TRBV18 to TRBJ1-5; 8 positions match TRBD1. Germline V gives CDR1 KGHSH, CDR2 LQKENI. This CDR3 contains 14 residues. V trimming: 3 bases; J trimming: 6 bases; junction bases outside the gene matches: 4. DNA for the CDR3: TGTGCCAGCTCACCTCAGGGGGCTGGTCAGCCCCAGCATTTT. Its protein is CASSPQGAGQPQHF.

The rearrangement links TRBV28 to TRBJ1-5; 7 positions match TRBD1. The CDR3 is 13 residues long. V was clipped by 5 bases and J by 4 bases; unmatched bases: 2. Germline V gene sequence: CDR1 MDHEN, CDR2 SYDVKM. CDR3 sequence reads: CASSPTGNQPQHF. The CDR3 DNA follows: TGTGCCAGCAGTCCGACAGGGAATCAGCCCCAGCATTTT.

The chain recombines TRBV19 with TRBJ2-1; 9 bases agree with TRBD1. CDR1 and CDR2 from the germline V gene are LNHDA and SQIVND (reference sequence). The V segment lost 6 bases and the J segment 9 bases; nucleotides outside the gene matches: 12. CDR3 length: 15 residues. CDR3 protein: CASRVGQGTFGEQFF. CDR3 sequence (DNA): TGTGCCAGTAGAGTGGGACAGGGTACTTTTGGTGAGCAGTTCTTC.

This rearrangement joins TRBV5-5 to TRBJ1-1; D not resolved. The V and J ends lost 0 bases and 5 bases respectively, with 8 bases between them. This CDR3 has 13 amino acids. Germline lookup yields CDR1 SGHKS and CDR2 YYEKEE (reference sequence). The CDR3: CASSLAGSTEAFF. The CDR3 region has the DNA TGTGCCAGCAGCTTGGCAGGAAGTACTGAAGCTTTCTTT.

The chain employs TRBV19 and TRBJ1-3; D remains unclear. Germline CDR1 and CDR2: LNHDA and SQIVND (reference sequence). The CDR3 is 14 residues long. Trimming stripped 1 base from V and 5 bases from J, with 9 bases between. The chain's CDR3 is CASSIADGRNTIYF. Written as DNA, the CDR3 is TGTGCCAGTAGTATAGCCGACGGGAGAAACACCATATATTTT.

The rearrangement uses TRBV2 and TRBJ1-1; D call uncertain. Germline CDR1 and CDR2: SNHLY and FYNNEI. The length of the CDR3 is 12 residues. V was pared by 5 bases and J by 7 bases, with 11 bases between. The CDR3 loop reads CASSTGPDEAFF. CDR3 DNA: TGTGCCAGCAGTACTGGGCCCGATGAAGCTTTCTTT.

The CDR3 loop is CASSLYRARGSSPLHF. DNA of the CDR3: TGTGCCAGCAGCTTATACAGGGCCCGGGGTAGTTCACCCCTCCACTTT. The V and J genes are TRBV12-1 and TRBJ1-6; no DNA check was done on the table's D call, TRBD1. TRBV12-1 is a pseudogene segment. The CDR3 has 16 amino acids.

The chain employs TRBV30 and TRBJ1-4; D is possibly TRBD1 (6 bases). The CDR3 is 13 amino acids. Trimming cost V 5 bases and J 7 bases, with 14 bases left between them. The germline V gene has CDR1 GTSNPN and CDR2 SVGIG (reference sequence). The CDR3 nucleotides are TGTGCCTGGGGAGACAGGCACAGTGAAAAACTGTTTTTT. Protein sequence: CAWGDRHSEKLFF.

The genes are TRBV6-5 and TRBJ1-5; D possibly corresponds to TRBD1 (6 bases). This CDR3 has 15 amino acids. Trimming removed 6 bases from V and 4 bases from J, with 16 bases in between. Germline CDR1 MNHEY, CDR2 SVGAGI. The CDR3 coding sequence is TGTGCCAGCAGCCGGGGGGGGGCTTGGAATCAGCCCCAGCATTTT. Translation gives CASSRGGAWNQPQHF.

The chain joins TRBV7-9 to TRBJ1-6; 10 bases agree with TRBD1. In germline, CDR1 is SEHNR, CDR2 FQNEAQ (reference sequence). The trim removed 5 bases at V and 7 bases at J, leaving 8 bases unmatched. The length of the CDR3 is 16 residues. The CDR3 here is CASSLTGGTDNSPLHF. The CDR3, as DNA: TGTGCCAGCAGCCTGACAGGGGGCACTGACAATTCACCCCTCCACTTT. Supplemented by reference TRBV7-9 and TRBJ1-6, the full variable domain reads DTGVSQNPRHKITKRGQNVTFRCDPISEHNRLYWYRQTLGQGPEFLTYFQNEAQLEKSRLLSDRFSAERPKGSFSTLEIQRTEQGDSAMYLCASSLTGGTDNSPLHFGNGTRLTVT.